Below, 20 T cell receptor beta chains from the same sample are listed, as sequenced in a study of response to subunit inactivated influenza vaccine. Via MiXCR, TCRdb re-called the RT-PCR reads, giving one row per CDR3 protein. Among about 780,000 distinct CDR3 sequences listed, around 20% were seen once. The sequences come from PBMCs from blood, collected 4 to 6 days after vaccination. These receptors all come from a man aged 45-60 years who received an inactivated influenza vaccine.

This chain connects TRBV20-1 to TRBJ1-1; tentatively, D is TRBD1 (6 bases). V lost 5 bases and J 10 bases, leaving 17 bases between the germline ends. The CDR3 is made up of 12 amino acids. Germline V gene lookup returns CDR1 DFQATT and CDR2 SNEGSKA (reference sequence). The CDR3 sequence: CSARSGQGLAFF. CDR3 coding DNA: TGCAGTGCTCGATCGGGACAAGGACTAGCTTTCTTT.

The chain is built from TRBV12-3 or TRBV12-4 and TRBJ2-1, with 11 bases lining up with TRBD2. The CDR3 length is 17 residues. With V trimmed by 5 bases and J by 4 bases, 10 bases remained unmatched. Here the CDR3 DNA reads TGTGCCAGCAGTGGGGCTAGCGGGGGGAGCAAGTACAATGAGCAGTTCTTC. It yields the protein CASSGASGGSKYNEQFF.

The chain couples TRBV5-1 to TRBJ2-7, with 8 bases that match TRBD2. The CDR3 loop spans 14 amino acids. J lost 4 bases, V lost 0 bases, and 3 bases had no gene match. Germline values: CDR1 SGHRS, CDR2 YFSETQ. The CDR3: CASSLAERGYEQYF. The DNA for the CDR3 is TGCGCCAGCAGCTTGGCCGAGCGGGGGTACGAGCAGTACTTC.

This clonotype was observed at least ten times. The rearrangement joins TRBV20-1 to TRBJ2-5, with D unresolved. The CDR3 consists of 12 residues. The germline CDR1 and CDR2 sequences are DFQATT and SNEGSKA (reference sequence). V lost 6 bases to trimming and J lost 5 bases, with 13 bases between them. For the CDR3, the DNA is TGCAGTGCGCCCTGGCTCGGGGAGACCCAGTACTTC. This sequence encodes CSAPWLGETQYF.

The chain recombines TRBV5-1 with TRBJ2-7; no clear D gene. In germline, CDR1 is SGHRS, CDR2 YFSETQ. The CDR3 totals 14 residues. Deletions cut 0 bases from V and 3 bases from J, with 10 bases between. CDR3 sequence reads: CASSLEGSNYEQYF. The CDR3 bases are TGCGCCAGCAGCTTGGAAGGCAGTAACTACGAGCAGTACTTC.

The rearrangement joins TRBV20-1 to TRBJ1-5; D call uncertain. Germline values: CDR1 DFQATT, CDR2 SNEGSKA (reference sequence). CDR3 size: 15 residues. Trimming removed 1 base from V and 0 bases from J, with 10 bases in between. The DNA for the CDR3 is TGCAGTGCTAGAGGGGCCGATTATAGCAATCAGCCCCAGCATTTT. It is translated as CSARGADYSNQPQHF.

This clonotype was recorded at least ten times. V gene TRBV4-2 combines with J gene TRBJ2-2; maybe TRBD1 (6 bases). The germline gives CDR1 LGHNA, CDR2 YNFKEQ. This CDR3 has 17 amino acids. Deletions cut 0 bases from V and 6 bases from J, with 17 bases between. This CDR3 reads CASSQEGQGSRAGELFF. The CDR3 bases are TGTGCCAGCAGCCAAGAGGGGCAGGGGAGTCGCGCCGGGGAGCTGTTTTTT.

This clonotype was found many times. V usage is TRBV9 and J usage is TRBJ2-5; D not resolved. V shed 0 bases and J shed 4 bases, with 10 bases lying between them. There are 14 residues in the CDR3. Germline V CDR1 and CDR2: SGDLS, YYNGEE. CDR3 DNA: TGTGCCAGCAGCGTAGGGTCCCGGCCAGAGACCCAGTACTTC. Translated, it gives CASSVGSRPETQYF.

This clonotype was detected a few times. The chain has TRBV20-1 and TRBJ2-1; D unclear. V was cut by 6 bases and J by 2 bases, with 11 bases left in between. The CDR3 length is 13 residues. Germline V gene lookup returns CDR1 DFQATT and CDR2 SNEGSKA (reference sequence). The CDR3: CSATKGTYNEQFF. In DNA form, the CDR3 reads TGCAGTGCAACAAAGGGTACCTACAATGAGCAGTTCTTC.

This chain connects TRBV6-1 to TRBJ2-3; D remains unclear. Germline V lookup: CDR1 MNHNS, CDR2 SASEGT. V lost 8 bases to trimming and J lost 2 bases, with 17 bases between them. The CDR3 is 15 amino acids. The CDR3 DNA reads TGTGCCAGCCGACGAACATGGTCTCCCACAGATACGCAGTATTTT. Its protein product is CASRRTWSPTDTQYF.

This clonotype appeared a few times. The genes are TRBV7-6 and TRBJ1-1; D call uncertain. Germline V gene lookup returns CDR1 SGHVS and CDR2 FNYEAQ. This CDR3 region has 12 residues. Trimming removed 0 bases at V and 8 bases at J, with 7 bases between. CDR3: CASSLALGEAFF. The DNA of the CDR3 is TGTGCCAGCAGCTTAGCGCTTGGGGAAGCTTTCTTT.

This chain joins TRBV24-1 and TRBJ2-5; possibly TRBD1 for D (6 bases). CDR3 size: 15 residues. V was trimmed by 5 bases and J by 1 base, leaving 13 bases between them. Germline CDR1 is KGHDR and CDR2 is SFDVKD. CDR3 sequence: CATSAGTSSQETQYF. The CDR3 region has the DNA TGTGCCACCAGTGCCGGGACATCCAGCCAAGAGACCCAGTACTTC.

This clonotype was observed a few times. This chain uses TRBV29-1 with TRBJ2-5, with TRBD2 matching 12 bases. Trimming removed 8 bases from V and 5 bases from J; junction bases left unmatched: 9. CDR3 length equals 14 residues. Germline assignment: CDR1 SQVTM and CDR2 ANQGSEA. The chain's CDR3 is CSLIGLAGIETQYF. The CDR3 nucleotides are TGCAGCCTAATCGGACTAGCGGGGATCGAGACCCAGTACTTC.

There are a few counts of this clonotype. The CDR3 nucleotides read TGCAGTGCTCCTGACTTGGGGCCAGATACGCAGTATTTT. Translation: CSAPDLGPDTQYF. This chain uses TRBV20-1 with TRBJ2-3; weak D call: TRBD1 (5 bases). V shed 5 bases and J shed 4 bases, with 13 bases lying between them. CDR3 length: 13 residues. Germline CDR1 reads DFQATT; CDR2 reads SNEGSKA (reference sequence).

The V call is TRBV7-8, the J call TRBJ2-5; D might be TRBD2 (6 bases). Germline V CDR1 and CDR2: SGHVS, FQNEAQ. The CDR3 spans 16 residues. V was trimmed by 2 bases and J by 3 bases, leaving 16 bases between them. The CDR3 spells CASSLMEGAEEETQYF. CDR3 nucleotides: TGTGCCAGCAGCTTAATGGAGGGCGCAGAGGAAGAGACCCAGTACTTC.

Only a few counts were recorded for this clonotype. The gene calls are TRBV20-1 and TRBJ1-6; possibly TRBD1 for D (6 bases). V lost 6 bases and J 8 bases, leaving 20 bases between the germline ends. This CDR3 comprises 15 residues. Germline CDR1 and CDR2: DFQATT and SNEGSKA (reference sequence). The CDR3 spells CSAASVTGKYSPLHF. DNA for the CDR3: TGCAGTGCCGCCTCGGTCACAGGGAAGTATTCACCCCTCCACTTT.

This clonotype was recorded a few times. V is TRBV6-5 and J is TRBJ2-1; 8 bases agree with TRBD2. The V and J ends lost 6 bases and 10 bases, in that order; junction bases with no gene match: 14. Germline V lookup: CDR1 MNHEY, CDR2 SVGAGI. The CDR3 extends over 15 amino acids. The CDR3 sequence is CASSLTALAAGEQFF. DNA of the CDR3: TGTGCCAGCAGCTTGACTGCACTAGCGGCCGGAGAGCAGTTCTTC.

This clonotype was observed many times. The rearrangement uses TRBV20-1 and TRBJ1-2; D is unclear. The CDR3 loop spans 11 amino acids. CDR1 and CDR2 (germline): DFQATT, SNEGSKA (reference sequence). Deletions cut 2 bases from V and 8 bases from J, with 9 bases between. The CDR3 protein is CSARSFGGYTF. The CDR3 DNA follows: TGCAGTGCTAGATCCTTCGGGGGCTACACCTTC.

This chain uses TRBV6-2 or TRBV6-3 with TRBJ2-3, with TRBD2 matching 10 bases. Germline CDR1 reads MNHEY; CDR2 reads SVGEGT. The CDR3 covers 17 residues. The V and J ends lost 6 bases and 1 base, in that order; junction bases with no gene match: 10. In nucleotides, the CDR3 is TGTGCCAGCAGCAGGACTAGCGGCAGAACAGGCACAGATACGCAGTATTTT. It encodes CASSRTSGRTGTDTQYF.

The chain employs TRBV7-6 and TRBJ2-6; D uncertain. Trimming shortened V by 5 bases and J by 0 bases, and 14 bases separated the two germline ends. This CDR3 has 17 amino acids. Looked up from germline, CDR1 is SGHVS and CDR2 is FNYEAQ. This CDR3 is CASSVDSAYSGANVLTF. Written as DNA, the CDR3 is TGTGCCAGCAGCGTCGATTCGGCTTACTCTGGGGCCAACGTCCTGACTTTC.